The 30 T cell receptor beta chains presented below share a single source sample, sequenced in a study of CD8 T cells in Susac syndrome. The RNA input was roughly 0.45 to 1 ug, and it was reverse transcribed with random hexamers. MiXCR was run by TCRdb on the immunoSEQ multiplex PCR reads, yielding one entry per CDR3 protein. The sample carries about 280,000 distinct CDR3 sequences, approximately 85% recorded once. Sequenced sample: CD8+ T cells from PBMCs. The source is a human donor with multiple sclerosis.

This clonotype was observed once. The chain has TRBV9 and TRBJ2-2; no definite D call. There are 12 residues in the CDR3. V dropped 0 bases and J dropped 6 bases, with 3 bases sitting between them. Per germline, CDR1 SGDLS and CDR2 YYNGEE. The CDR3 loop reads CASSVVSGELFF. The CDR3 region has the DNA TGTGCCAGCAGCGTAGTATCCGGGGAGCTGTTTTTT.

The CDR3 sequence is CASSVAGTSGYNEQFF. The CDR3 coding sequence is TGTGCCAGCAGCGTAGCCGGGACTAGCGGTTACAATGAGCAGTTCTTC. The V gene is TRBV9, the J gene TRBJ2-1; 11 positions agree with TRBD2. V shed 0 bases, J shed 4 bases, and the junction held 3 bases outside the gene matches. The germline gives CDR1 SGDLS, CDR2 YYNGEE. The CDR3 loop spans 16 amino acids.

This chain connects TRBV5-1 to TRBJ2-1, with TRBD2 identical over 10 bases. J lost 4 bases, V lost 9 bases, and 10 bases had no gene match. This CDR3 contains 15 residues. CDR1 is SGHRS and CDR2 is YFSETQ in the germline V gene. The DNA for the CDR3 is TGCGCCACCAAGACCGGGACTAGCGTATACAATGAGCAGTTCTTC. The encoded protein is CATKTGTSVYNEQFF.

This rearrangement joins TRBV20-1 to TRBJ1-1; tentatively, D is TRBD1 (5 bases). The CDR3 spans 14 residues. Germline CDR1 DFQATT, CDR2 SNEGSKA (reference sequence). Deletions cut 0 bases from V and 2 bases from J, with 10 bases between. DNA of the CDR3: TGCAGTGCTAGAGATCGGGGCGGCAACACTGAAGCTTTCTTT. Amino acid sequence: CSARDRGGNTEAFF.

The chain recombines TRBV20-1 with TRBJ2-1, with TRBD2 matching over 7 bases. CDR1 and CDR2 (germline): DFQATT, SNEGSKA (reference sequence). After removal of 6 bases from V and 4 bases from J, the junction contained 12 bases not matched to a gene. The CDR3 has 15 residues. The CDR3 protein is CSAPPQRDPYNEQFF. In nucleotides, the CDR3 is TGCAGTGCCCCCCCCCAGCGGGACCCTTACAATGAGCAGTTCTTC.

The J gene is TRBJ2-7, the V gene TRBV27; 10 nucleotides align to TRBD1. The CDR3 runs to 18 residues. Germline loops: CDR1 MNHEY, CDR2 SMNVEV (reference sequence). V was clipped by 2 bases and J by 5 bases; unmatched bases: 15. CDR3 DNA: TGTGCCAGCAGTTTAAACGACTTAATCGCGGGACAGGGGAACGAGCAGTACTTC. Translating it yields CASSLNDLIAGQGNEQYF.

This sequence joins TRBV6-2 or TRBV6-3 and TRBJ2-7; D is tentatively TRBD1 or TRBD2 (5 bases each). Germline CDR1 and CDR2: MNHEY and SVGEGT. This CDR3 region has 13 residues. V lost 2 bases to trimming and J lost 3 bases, with 8 bases between them. CDR3 residues: CASSYGGDYEQYF. As DNA, the CDR3 is TGTGCCAGCAGTTACGGGGGTGACTACGAGCAGTACTTC.

This chain connects TRBV19 to TRBJ1-2; TRBD1 is a possible D gene (5 bases). The CDR3 runs to 12 residues. Trimming cost V 7 bases and J 4 bases, with 10 bases left between them. Germline V CDR1 and CDR2: LNHDA, SQIVND (reference sequence). CDR3 region: CASMGGFYGYTF. The DNA of the CDR3 is TGTGCCAGTATGGGGGGGTTCTATGGCTACACCTTC. The whole variable domain, remainder taken from reference TRBV19 and TRBJ1-2, is DGGITQSPKYLFRKEGQNVTLSCEQNLNHDAMYWYRQDPGQGLRLIYYSQIVNDFQKGDIAEGYSVSREKKESFPLTVTSAQKNPTAFYLCASMGGFYGYTFGSGTRLTVV.

This clonotype has a single count. The chain links TRBV27 to TRBJ1-2, with D perhaps TRBD1 (5 bases). Germline loops: CDR1 MNHEY, CDR2 SMNVEV (reference sequence). This CDR3 region has 13 residues. The V and J ends lost 5 bases and 5 bases respectively, with 12 bases between them. CDR3 sequence (DNA): TGTGCCAGCAGTCTAGACAGTACTTATGGCTACACCTTC. Protein: CASSLDSTYGYTF.

The chain recombines TRBV5-1 with TRBJ2-1; D is ambiguous. The CDR3 sequence is 13 residues long. Germline CDR1 reads SGHRS; CDR2 reads YFSETQ. With 5 bases removed from V and 4 bases from J, the gap between germline ends came to 10 bases. CDR3 bases: TGCGCCAGCAGGTGGGAAGGGTACAATGAGCAGTTCTTC. Amino acid sequence: CASRWEGYNEQFF.

The CDR3 spells CASGRDRDTQQGEQYF. The CDR3 DNA is TGTGCTAGTGGTCGCGACCGGGACACTCAACAGGGCGAGCAGTACTTC. The rearrangement links TRBV12-5 to TRBJ2-7, with a possible D match to TRBD1 (6 bases). CDR1 is LGHNT and CDR2 is FRNRAP in the germline V gene. This CDR3 has 16 amino acids. Trimming removed 5 bases at V and 6 bases at J, with 23 bases between.

The sample holds a few counts of this clonotype. V is TRBV2 and J is TRBJ2-7, with D perhaps matching TRBD1 (6 bases). CDR3 size: 12 residues. The V and J ends lost 3 bases and 5 bases respectively, with 8 bases between them. The germline CDR1 and CDR2 sequences are SNHLY and FYNNEI. CDR3 residues: CASSDRGHEQYF. The CDR3 bases are TGTGCCAGCAGTGACAGGGGCCACGAGCAGTACTTC.

V is TRBV2 and J is TRBJ2-7; no clear D. V shed 4 bases and J shed 6 bases, with 4 bases lying between them. Germline CDR1 SNHLY, CDR2 FYNNEI. The CDR3 is 10 amino acids. CDR3 sequence (DNA): TGTGCCAGCAGTGTCCCCGAGCAGTACTTC. Protein product: CASSVPEQYF. Combining the CDR3 with reference TRBV2 and TRBJ2-7 gives the whole variable domain EPEVTQTPSHQVTQMGQEVILRCVPISNHLYFYWYRQILGQKVEFLVSFYNNEISEKSEIFDDQFSVERPDGSNFTLKIRSTKLEDSAMYFCASSVPEQYFGPGTRLTVT.

This sequence joins TRBV27 and TRBJ2-1; weak D call: TRBD1 (5 bases). Trimming pared 0 bases from V and 7 bases from J, leaving 13 bases between. Germline V gene data show CDR1 as MNHEY and CDR2 as SMNVEV (reference sequence). The CDR3 runs to 15 residues. The CDR3 protein is CASSLSPGFGNEQFF. Here the CDR3 DNA reads TGTGCCAGCAGTTTATCGCCAGGGTTTGGGAATGAGCAGTTCTTC.

The chain uses TRBV6-2 or TRBV6-3 and TRBJ2-1; no firm D call. V lost 0 bases and J 8 bases, leaving 5 bases between the germline ends. The germline gives CDR1 MNHEY, CDR2 SVGEGT. CDR3 length: 12 amino acids. For the CDR3, the DNA is TGTGCCAGCAGTTACTCCGGGTATGAGCAGTTCTTC. Translation gives CASSYSGYEQFF.

CDR3 DNA sequence: TGTGCCAGCAGTCCCGAGACTAGTCCCCGTCGGGTGGAGCAGTACTTC. It yields the protein CASSPETSPRRVEQYF. The chain has TRBV28 and TRBJ2-7; possibly TRBD2 for D (6 bases). The V and J ends lost 5 bases and 7 bases respectively, with 24 bases between them. CDR3 size: 16 residues. Per germline, CDR1 MDHEN and CDR2 SYDVKM.

The chain combines TRBV12-3 or TRBV12-4 with TRBJ2-7; D is uncertain. This CDR3 has 14 residues. Trimming took off 6 bases at V and 2 bases at J, with 14 bases between the two ends. CDR3: CASSPHGPTYEQYF. In DNA form, the CDR3 reads TGTGCCAGCAGCCCCCACGGGCCCACCTACGAGCAGTACTTC.

As regards this clonotype: At one of its ends the junction is not consistent with the germline gene, which may arise from a read error. The CDR3 DNA sequence: TGCAGCGTAGAAGGGACGTTCAGCACCGGGGAGCTGTTTTTT. Protein: CSVEGTFSTGELFF. The chain has TRBV29-1 and TRBJ2-2; D tentatively fits TRBD1 or TRBD2 (5 bases each). CDR1 and CDR2 from the germline V gene are SQVTM and ANQGSEA. CDR3 length equals 14 residues.

The chain links TRBV20-1 to TRBJ2-2; 8 bases are a match to TRBD2. Looked up from germline, CDR1 is DFQATT and CDR2 is SNEGSKA (reference sequence). This CDR3 has 16 residues. V dropped 6 bases and J dropped 2; count of bases not matched to a gene: 11. The chain's CDR3 is CSARSTAGGNTGELFF. The DNA of the CDR3 is TGCAGTGCCAGATCTACTGCGGGGGGTAACACCGGGGAGCTGTTTTTT.

This sequence joins TRBV4-2 and TRBJ2-7; 12 nucleotides agree with TRBD2. The CDR3 has 15 residues. Looked up from germline, CDR1 is LGHNA and CDR2 is YNFKEQ. With 0 bases clipped from V and 7 bases from J, the junction kept 4 bases outside the gene matches. Here the CDR3 reads CASSQELGLAGEQYF. In DNA form, the CDR3 reads TGTGCCAGCAGCCAAGAGTTAGGACTAGCGGGAGAGCAGTACTTC.

The gene calls are TRBV6-6 and TRBJ1-3; D gene uncertain. The CDR3 is made up of 14 amino acids. V was shortened by 3 bases and J by 4 bases, with 10 bases between the two germline ends. The V gene's germline CDR1 is MNHNY and CDR2 SVGAGI (reference sequence). The CDR3 nucleotides are TGTGCCAGCAGTTATGGCCTCGGGGGAAACACCATATATTTT. It yields the protein CASSYGLGGNTIYF.

This rearrangement joins TRBV4-1 to TRBJ1-2, with TRBD1 matching over 8 bases. J gave up 1 base and V 2 bases, and 9 bases lay outside the gene matches. Looked up from germline, CDR1 is MGHRA and CDR2 is YSYEKL. The CDR3 extends over 17 amino acids. The CDR3 is CASSQNDRGQLNYGYTF. As DNA, the CDR3 is TGCGCCAGCAGCCAAAATGACAGGGGCCAACTTAACTATGGCTACACCTTC.

The rearrangement links TRBV28 to TRBJ1-1, with D hard to call. The CDR3 has 13 amino acids. V was trimmed by 6 bases and J by 5 bases, leaving 13 bases between them. Germline CDR1 reads MDHEN; CDR2 reads SYDVKM. The CDR3 loop is CASSLLWRTEAFF. The CDR3 DNA is TGTGCCAGCAGCTTACTTTGGAGGACTGAAGCTTTCTTT.

The chain employs TRBV20-1 and TRBJ1-1, with a weak D call TRBD1 (6 bases). Trimming took 0 bases from V and 0 from J, leaving 14 bases between them. The CDR3 contains 16 residues. Germline V CDR1 and CDR2: DFQATT, SNEGSKA (reference sequence). The CDR3 DNA is TGCAGTGCTAGAGACCAGGGGAATCGGATGAACACTGAAGCTTTCTTT. This sequence encodes CSARDQGNRMNTEAFF.

The rearrangement joins TRBV14 to TRBJ2-3; weak D call: TRBD2 (5 bases). Germline CDR1 and CDR2: SGHDN and FVKESK. The CDR3 length is 17 residues. V gave up 1 base and J gave up 6 bases, with 20 bases separating them. The CDR3 DNA is TGTGCCAGCAGCCAAGGGGGAAGGTACCGGGAACTGGATACGCAGTATTTT. Translating gives CASSQGGRYRELDTQYF. Complete variable domain (other parts from reference TRBV14 and TRBJ2-3): EAGVTQFPSHSVIEKGQTVTLRCDPISGHDNLYWYRRVMGKEIKFLLHFVKESKQDESGMPNNRFLAERTGGTYSTLKVQPAELEDSGVYFCASSQGGRYRELDTQYFGPGTRLTVL.

The V call is TRBV28, the J call TRBJ2-7, with 7 bases aligning to TRBD1. Germline V gene lookup returns CDR1 MDHEN and CDR2 SYDVKM. CDR3 length: 16 residues. J lost 6 bases, V lost 3 bases, and 14 bases had no gene match. The CDR3 loop is CASSFPYRGGTREQYF. The DNA of the CDR3 is TGTGCCAGCAGTTTCCCTTACAGGGGCGGTACGCGCGAGCAGTACTTC.

The chain combines TRBV27 with TRBJ2-1; tentatively, D is TRBD2 (7 bases). V was pared by 7 bases and J by 3 bases, with 16 bases between. The germline gives CDR1 MNHEY, CDR2 SMNVEV (reference sequence). CDR3 length equals 15 residues. In DNA, the CDR3 is TGTGCCAGCACCGGCCGGGGGGCCGTCTACAATGAGCAGTTCTTC. It encodes CASTGRGAVYNEQFF.

The V and J genes are TRBV19 and TRBJ1-6; TRBD1 matches at 7 bases. V lost 5 bases to trimming and J lost 8 bases; unmatched junction nucleotides: 3. In germline, CDR1 is LNHDA, CDR2 SQIVND (reference sequence). The length of the CDR3 is 13 residues. The CDR3 here is CASSRDRYSPLHF. The DNA for the CDR3 is TGTGCCAGTAGTCGGGACAGATATTCACCCCTCCACTTT. Variable domain in full (rest from reference TRBV19 and TRBJ1-6): DGGITQSPKYLFRKEGQNVTLSCEQNLNHDAMYWYRQDPGQGLRLIYYSQIVNDFQKGDIAEGYSVSREKKESFPLTVTSAQKNPTAFYLCASSRDRYSPLHFGNGTRLTVT.

CDR3 nucleotide sequence: TGTGCCAGCAGCTTAGCGAGAGGGCCAAACACTGAAGCTTTCTTT. This sequence encodes CASSLARGPNTEAFF. The chain employs TRBV7-9 and TRBJ1-1; D is undetermined. The V gene's germline CDR1 is SEHNR and CDR2 FQNEAQ (reference sequence). V dropped 0 bases and J dropped 2 bases, with 10 bases sitting between them. The CDR3 covers 15 residues.

The chain uses TRBV6-1 and TRBJ1-5, with no clear D. The CDR3 is made up of 12 amino acids. Germline CDR1 MNHNS, CDR2 SASEGT. Trimming removed 2 bases from V and 4 bases from J, with 3 bases in between. Written as DNA, the CDR3 is TGTGCCAGCAGTGAAATGAATCAGCCCCAGCATTTT. This translates into CASSEMNQPQHF.